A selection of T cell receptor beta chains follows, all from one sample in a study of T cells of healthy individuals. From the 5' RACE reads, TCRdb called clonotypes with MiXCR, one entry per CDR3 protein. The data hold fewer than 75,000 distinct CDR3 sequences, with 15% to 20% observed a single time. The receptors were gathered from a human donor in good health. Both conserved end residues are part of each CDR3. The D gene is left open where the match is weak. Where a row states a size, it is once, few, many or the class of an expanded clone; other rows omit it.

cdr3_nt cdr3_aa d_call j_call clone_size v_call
TGTGCCAGCAGTCGGACCACCGGGGAGCTGTTTTTT CASSRTTGELFF - TRBJ2-2 - TRBV6-6
TGTGCCAGCAGTAGGGGGAGACAGGGCAATCAGCCCCAGCATTTT CASSRGRQGNQPQHF - TRBJ1-5 - TRBV12-3/TRBV12-4
TGTGCCATCAGTTTACAGGATCCAGATACGCAGTATTTT CAISLQDPDTQYF - TRBJ2-3 few TRBV10-3
TGCAGCGTCGAGAGACAGGGGAACAGCGAGCAGTACTTC CSVERQGNSEQYF TRBD1 TRBJ2-7 many TRBV29-1
TGTGCCAGCAGTTTGAGTTGGGGTAGCAATCAGCCCCAGCATTTT CASSLSWGSNQPQHF - TRBJ1-5 many TRBV28
TGTGCCAGCAGTTCTACTAACTATGGCTACACCTTC CASSSTNYGYTF - TRBJ1-2 - TRBV27
TGTGCCGGTAGCGTGAGCTCCTACAATGAGCAGTTCTTC CAGSVSSYNEQFF - TRBJ2-1 few TRBV2
TGTGCCAGCAGCTTGAAAGGAGGGGATAGCAATCAGCCCCAGCATTTT CASSLKGGDSNQPQHF - TRBJ1-5 - TRBV7-8
TGCGCCAGCAGGCCTGGTGGGACCTGGGGGCACGAGCAGTACTTC CASRPGGTWGHEQYF - TRBJ2-7 - TRBV4-1
TGTGCCAGCACTGGGTTGGTGGGCAATGAGCAGTTCTTC CASTGLVGNEQFF - TRBJ2-1 many TRBV2
TGTGCCAGCAGCTTAGAAGCGGGGGGCCGTTACAATGAGCAGTTCTTC CASSLEAGGRYNEQFF TRBD2 TRBJ2-1 - TRBV7-2
TGCGCCAGCAGCCCACCTCGACTAGATCGGAATGAGCAGTTCTTC CASSPPRLDRNEQFF - TRBJ2-1 - TRBV5-1
TGCGCCAGCAGTCTCCGGCTCGGCAGATTCTACGAGCAGTACTTC CASSLRLGRFYEQYF - TRBJ2-7 - TRBV5-1
TGTGCCAGCAGTTTGCGACTAGCGGGGGGACACTCCTACAATGAGCAGTTCTTC CASSLRLAGGHSYNEQFF TRBD2 TRBJ2-1 - TRBV28
TGTGCCAGCAGTTTAATGGGGATACAGGGGAGTGGAAACACCATATATTTT CASSLMGIQGSGNTIYF TRBD1 TRBJ1-3 - TRBV28
TGCGCCAGCAGGCTGGGGACATCCAACACCGGGGAGCTGTTTTTT CASRLGTSNTGELFF - TRBJ2-2 many TRBV5-1
TGCAGTGCTACACCCACAGGGTTCAAAGCTAATGAAAAACTGTTTTTT CSATPTGFKANEKLFF - TRBJ1-4 many TRBV20-1
TGTGCCATCAGTGAGTCCAACGGGGGCTACGAGCAGTACTTC CAISESNGGYEQYF - TRBJ2-7 - TRBV10-3
TGTGCCACCAGTGATTTTGGCGATACGCAGTATTTT CATSDFGDTQYF - TRBJ2-3 many TRBV24-1
TGTGCCAGCAGCAAAGCAGAGTCACTCTATGGCTACACCTTC CASSKAESLYGYTF - TRBJ1-2 many TRBV21-1
TGTGCCAGCAGCGTAGGAACAGGGATACCCTACGAGCAGTACTTC CASSVGTGIPYEQYF - TRBJ2-7 few TRBV9
TGTGCCAGCCCAACGGGGGAGTGCCCAGATACGCAGTATTTT CASPTGECPDTQYF - TRBJ2-3 many TRBV12-3/TRBV12-4
TGTGCCAGCAGCTTGGAACCGGCGGGGGGGCGGATCGGGGAGCTGTTTTTT CASSLEPAGGRIGELFF TRBD2 TRBJ2-2 - TRBV5-5
TGTGCCAGCAGCGTTCAAAAGAACACTGAAGCTTTCTTT CASSVQKNTEAFF - TRBJ1-1 - TRBV2
TGTGCCAGCAGTTTACGGGGGGGCGGCACTGAAGCTTTCTTT CASSLRGGGTEAFF - TRBJ1-1 many TRBV12-3/TRBV12-4
TGTGCCAGCAGCTCCCTGGCCACAGGGCCTCAAGAGACCCAGTACTTC CASSSLATGPQETQYF - TRBJ2-5 many TRBV7-2
TGCGCCAGCAGCTTGACCCCAGGGTATGGCTACACCTTC CASSLTPGYGYTF - TRBJ1-2 many TRBV5-1
TGTGCCAGCAGTGAACTGTCAGGAGGTAATGAGCAGTTCTTC CASSELSGGNEQFF - TRBJ2-1 - TRBV6-1
TGTGCCAGCAGTCAGAACACTGAAGCTTTCTTT CASSQNTEAFF - TRBJ1-1 - TRBV2
TGCAGCGCCTCAGGGACTAGCGGAAAGCCTAGCACAGATACGCAGTATTTT CSASGTSGKPSTDTQYF TRBD2 TRBJ2-3 many TRBV29-1
TGTGCCAGCAGGCCTACTAGCACAGATACGCAGTATTTT CASRPTSTDTQYF - TRBJ2-3 few TRBV5-6
TGTGCCAGCAGCGTTACCCCACTATTGGAGGAGACCCAGTACTTC CASSVTPLLEETQYF - TRBJ2-5 few TRBV9
TGCGCCAGCAGCTTCCTAGGAGGCTACTACGAGCAGTACTTC CASSFLGGYYEQYF - TRBJ2-7 few TRBV4-1
TGTGCCAGCTGTAAACAGGGGCTAGACACCGGGGAGCTGTTTTTT CASCKQGLDTGELFF TRBD1 TRBJ2-2 - TRBV2
TGTGCCAGCAGCCGACAATCGGACCGCGATGGCTACACCTTC CASSRQSDRDGYTF - TRBJ1-2 many TRBV7-9
TGCGCCAGCAGCGTGGTTGGGGGCGGGGGCAATGAGCAGTTCTTC CASSVVGGGGNEQFF - TRBJ2-1 many TRBV5-1
TGCGCCAGCAGCTTGCGGGGAATGGAAGGCAATGAGCAGTTCTTC CASSLRGMEGNEQFF - TRBJ2-1 many TRBV5-1
TGTGCCAGCAGTTTAGAGCGCCTCGGGAACACTGAAGCTTTCTTT CASSLERLGNTEAFF - TRBJ1-1 - TRBV12-3/TRBV12-4
TGTGCCAGCAGTGAGGCAGGGAGGGCTGGGGCCAACGTCCTGACTTTC CASSEAGRAGANVLTF TRBD2 TRBJ2-6 many TRBV25-1
TGTGCCAGCAAGCTGTTTAACACCGGGGAGCTGTTTTTT CASKLFNTGELFF - TRBJ2-2 many TRBV3-1
TGTGCCAGCAGCGTTGGCGGGGACTACGAGCAGTACTTC CASSVGGDYEQYF - TRBJ2-7 - TRBV9
TGTGCCAGCAGCTCACAGCGGGCATACACAGATACGCAGTATTTT CASSSQRAYTDTQYF - TRBJ2-3 - TRBV7-2
TGCGCCAGCAGCCAAGACTCCTACAATGAGCAGTTCTTC CASSQDSYNEQFF - TRBJ2-1 many TRBV4-1
TGTGCCAGCAGCCCTGGGGTAGGGCCGTCAGTCCCGCGGGGGTGCAGCAATCAGCCCCAGCATTTT CASSPGVGPSVPRGCSNQPQHF - TRBJ1-5 - TRBV7-4
TGTGCCAGCAGTTTAGCCAGGGAGAGGCACGAGCAGTACTTC CASSLARERHEQYF - TRBJ2-7 - TRBV12-3/TRBV12-4
TGTGCCAGCAGCCCCGGGGATAGTCTCGCAGATACGCAGTATTTT CASSPGDSLADTQYF - TRBJ2-3 - TRBV7-9
TGTGCCAGCAGCCAAGGAGGCGGATTATATGGAAGCTACACCTTC CASSQGGGLYGSYTF - TRBJ1-2 many TRBV3-1
TGCAGTGCTAGTTTAGGGGCCTATGGAAATTCACCCCTCCACTTT CSASLGAYGNSPLHF - TRBJ1-6 - TRBV20-1
TGTGCCAGCAGGCTCCAGGACCGGGCTTTCTTT CASRLQDRAFF - TRBJ1-1 many TRBV6-5
TGTGCCAGCAGCCAAGGCGGGGGCTCCAGGAATGAGCAGTTCTTC CASSQGGGSRNEQFF - TRBJ2-1 many TRBV3-1
TGTGCCAGCAGCTTCCCCCAGGGGGCTTGGCAAGAGACCCGGTACTTC CASSFPQGAWQETRYF TRBD1 TRBJ2-5 once TRBV7-9
TGTGCCAGCAGCTTGGCCTTGGGCGCGGGAGATACGCAGTATTTT CASSLALGAGDTQYF - TRBJ2-3 - TRBV5-5
TGTGCCAGCAGCTTAGAGGGCGGGAGGCTCTCCTACGAGCAGTACTTC CASSLEGGRLSYEQYF TRBD2 TRBJ2-7 few TRBV7-2
TGCGCCAGCAGTCGACAGGGGGACGGCTACACCTTC CASSRQGDGYTF TRBD1 TRBJ1-2 - TRBV10-2
TGCAGTGCCGGGACTAGCGGGAGGTATACGCAGTATTTT CSAGTSGRYTQYF TRBD2 TRBJ2-3 once TRBV20-1
TGTGCCAGCAGCCATTTGGGCGAGCAGTACTTC CASSHLGEQYF - TRBJ2-7 few TRBV27
TGCAGTGCTAGAGAAGGGCTAGCGGTCGAGACCCAGTACTTC CSAREGLAVETQYF TRBD2 TRBJ2-5 many TRBV20-1
TGTGCCAGCAGTTTGGGGGGCGATGAGCAGTTCTTC CASSLGGDEQFF - TRBJ2-1 many TRBV12-3/TRBV12-4
TGCGCCAGCCACTCCGGGACAGGGTTGAAACGCACAGATACGCAGTATTTT CASHSGTGLKRTDTQYF TRBD1 TRBJ2-3 - TRBV5-1